The 14 T cell receptor beta chains below all came from one sample that was sequenced in a study of cytomegalovirus exposure and HLA in healthy donors. It was with 60 Vbeta and 13 Jbeta primers that the PCR ran. The protocol was immunoSEQ multiplex PCR, while the TCRdb copy is restricted to in-frame clones and leaves out a portion. The sample includes about 140,000 clones, around 10% seen only once; the top ten take approximately 1.8%. The sample consisted of PBMCs. The receptors derive from a male donor in good health and CMV-seronegative.

In its sample, this clone was seen a few times. The gene calls are TRBV4-2 and TRBJ1-3; no clear D gene. This CDR3 is built from 15 residues. Trimming cost V 4 bases and J 0 bases, with 10 bases left between them. From germline, CDR1 is LGHNA and CDR2 YNFKEQ. CDR3 sequence (DNA): TGTGCCAGCAGCCCCTTAGCGGTCTCTGGAAACACCATATATTTT. Translation: CASSPLAVSGNTIYF.

This clone was counted between two and nine times. This sequence joins TRBV10-3 and TRBJ1-2; no clear D gene. This CDR3 comprises 14 residues. V dropped 0 bases and J dropped 4 bases, with 9 bases sitting between them. CDR1 and CDR2 from the germline V gene are ENHRY and SYGVKD. The CDR3 DNA is TGTGCCATCAGTGAGTCGGGAGGTACCTATGGCTACACCTTC. Residues: CAISESGGTYGYTF.

The chain combines TRBV25-1 with TRBJ2-2, with D perhaps matching TRBD2 (6 bases). The length of the CDR3 is 13 residues. Germline values: CDR1 MGHDK, CDR2 SYGVNS. Trimming removed 3 bases from V and 6 bases from J, with 8 bases in between. In DNA form, the CDR3 reads TGTGCCAGCAGTGATAGACTAGCCGGGGAGCTGTTTTTT. Translating it yields CASSDRLAGELFF.

CDR3 amino acids: CASSVVANAYYNEQFF. DNA of the CDR3: TGTGCCAGCAGCGTAGTAGCTAATGCGTACTACAATGAGCAGTTCTTC. J is TRBJ2-1 and V is TRBV9; D is unclear. The CDR3 extends over 16 amino acids. Between the trimmed V and J ends, which lost 0 bases and 3 bases, there was a span of 13 bases. Germline CDR1 SGDLS, CDR2 YYNGEE.

This clone was seen a few times. The rearrangement links TRBV5-1 to TRBJ2-7; tentatively, D is TRBD1 (5 bases). The CDR3 sequence is 15 residues long. Deletions cut 4 bases from V and 0 bases from J, with 14 bases between. CDR1 SGHRS and CDR2 YFSETQ come from the germline V gene. The CDR3 nucleotides are TGCGCCAGCAGCCCGGGTAAGGGGTTCTCCTACGAGCAGTACTTC. Its translation is CASSPGKGFSYEQYF.

In its sample, this clone was seen a few times. V usage is TRBV28 and J usage is TRBJ1-5; D unresolved. The V gene lost 8 bases and the J gene lost 0 bases, with 8 bases spanning the gap. This CDR3 is 13 amino acids long. The germline V gene has CDR1 MDHEN and CDR2 SYDVKM. In nucleotides, the CDR3 is TGTGCCAGCTGTCAGGATAGCAATCAGCCCCAGCATTTT. It translates to CASCQDSNQPQHF.

This chain uses TRBV28 with TRBJ1-1, with 8 bases fitting TRBD1. The CDR3 runs to 15 residues. The V segment lost 4 bases and the J segment 1 base; nucleotides outside the gene matches: 5. CDR1 is MDHEN and CDR2 is SYDVKM in the germline V gene. CDR3: CASSSQGQANTEAFF. CDR3 nucleotides: TGTGCCAGCAGTTCCCAGGGACAGGCGAACACTGAAGCTTTCTTT.

This sequence joins TRBV29-1 and TRBJ1-5, with a weak D call TRBD1 (5 bases). V lost 4 bases and J 0 bases, leaving 7 bases between the germline ends. The germline gives CDR1 SQVTM, CDR2 ANQGSEA. The CDR3 has 13 amino acids. CDR3 sequence (DNA): TGCAGCGTTGCTGGGGCTAGCAATCAGCCCCAGCATTTT. As protein: CSVAGASNQPQHF.

This clone has only a few counts. The gene calls are TRBV28 and TRBJ1-4; TRBD1 agrees at 7 bases. Germline CDR1 MDHEN, CDR2 SYDVKM. The CDR3 contains 17 residues. J was trimmed by 4 bases and V by 2 bases; bases with no gene match: 10. CDR3 sequence (DNA): TGTGCCAGCAGTTTAAGCCCTATGACAGGGCTTAATGAAAAACTGTTTTTT. Amino acid sequence: CASSLSPMTGLNEKLFF.

This clone was recorded a few times. V and J are TRBV4-1 and TRBJ1-5; TRBD1 matches at 8 bases. The CDR3 contains 16 residues. CDR1 and CDR2 from the germline V gene are MGHRA and YSYEKL. With V trimmed by 0 bases and J by 5 bases, 6 bases remained unmatched. The CDR3 nucleotides read TGCGCCAGCAGCCAAGAGGCAAGGACAGGGTATCAGCCCCAGCATTTT. Its protein product is CASSQEARTGYQPQHF.

The rearrangement uses TRBV15 and TRBJ2-7; D perhaps matches TRBD1 (5 bases). The CDR3 sequence is 15 residues long. The germline V gene has CDR1 LNHNV and CDR2 YYDKDF (reference sequence). The V gene lost 1 base and the J gene lost 3 bases, with 13 bases spanning the gap. CDR3 loop: CATSRVEGASYEQYF. CDR3 nucleotide sequence: TGTGCCACCAGCAGAGTTGAAGGGGCAAGCTACGAGCAGTACTTC.

The rearrangement joins TRBV4-3 to TRBJ2-3, with D perhaps TRBD1 (5 bases). The germline V gene has CDR1 LGHNA and CDR2 YSLEER. The CDR3 runs to 14 residues. Trimming stripped 3 bases from V and 3 bases from J, with 10 bases between. The chain's CDR3 is CASSQRKGTDTQYF. For the CDR3, the DNA is TGCGCCAGCAGCCAGCGTAAGGGGACAGATACGCAGTATTTT.

The chain has TRBV2 and TRBJ1-1; no firm D call. Trimming pared 4 bases from V and 1 base from J, leaving 13 bases between. The length of the CDR3 is 15 residues. In germline, CDR1 is SNHLY, CDR2 FYNNEI. The CDR3 DNA reads as TGTGCCAGCAGTGTAATACAGATTTCGAACACTGAAGCTTTCTTT. Translation: CASSVIQISNTEAFF.

This clone was detected a few times. The chain uses TRBV11-2 and TRBJ2-1, with a possible D match to TRBD2 (6 bases). The CDR3 has 15 residues. Germline values: CDR1 SGHAT, CDR2 FQNNGV. V lost 3 bases, J lost 0 bases, and 9 bases lay in between. The CDR3 nucleotides read TGTGCCAGCAGCTTGGGCGGGAACTCCTACAATGAGCAGTTCTTC. Its protein is CASSLGGNSYNEQFF.